These 18 T cell receptor beta chains were all obtained from the same sample, sequenced in a study of prognosis after radiotherapy for stage I lung cancer. Amplification of TCR beta CDR3 from genomic DNA used two-round multiplex PCR. During first-round PCR, primers specific to each TRBV and TRBJ gene were used. TCRdb called the multiplex PCR reads again in MiXCR, with one record for every CDR3 protein. The sample holds more than 15,000 distinct CDR3 sequences; 45% to 70% are singletons and the top ten take 25% to 30%. Here the sequenced sample was PBMCs, taken before or after stereotactic body radiation therapy (not recorded which). The source of these receptors is a donor aged 50 or older with non-small cell lung cancer.

With respect to this clonotype: One end of the junction fails to match germline, which may point to a read error. This chain's CDR3 is CASRPRQGSYEKYF. CDR3 bases: TGTGCCAGCAGGCCCAGACAGGGTTCATACGAGAAGTACTTC. The V and J genes are TRBV6-9 and TRBJ2-7, with TRBD1 matching 7 bases. Germline lookup yields CDR1 MNHGY and CDR2 SVAAGI. The CDR3 sequence is 14 residues long.

Judged by abundance, this clonotype is medium-sized. V is TRBV20-1 and J is TRBJ1-1; possible D gene TRBD1, 6 bases. The V and J ends lost 1 base and 6 bases respectively, with 12 bases between them. Germline-derived CDR1 and CDR2 are DFQATT and SNEGSKA (reference sequence). This CDR3 is built from 13 residues. The CDR3 protein is CSARVKQGSEAFF. CDR3 nucleotide sequence: TGCAGTGCTAGAGTAAAACAGGGATCTGAAGCTTTCTTT.

There are many counts of this clonotype. The rearrangement uses TRBV28 and TRBJ1-1, with D unclear. With 3 bases removed from V and 3 bases from J, the gap between germline ends came to 8 bases. CDR3 length: 13 residues. The germline V gene encodes CDR1 MDHEN and CDR2 SYDVKM. Written as DNA, the CDR3 is TGTGCCAGCAGTTTCTGGGCCGACACTGAAGCTTTCTTT. Protein sequence: CASSFWADTEAFF.

Points on this clonotype: A much larger clone differs from this one at a single base, so this may be a read error. The CDR3 sequence is CSARDPRPRNEQFF. CDR3 nucleotide sequence: TGCAGTGCTAGAGACCCGCGGCCGAGAAATGAGCAGTTCTTC. The V gene is TRBV20-1, the J gene TRBJ2-1; no clear D. The V end lost 0 bases, the J end lost 7 bases, and 13 bases lay between the germline ends. CDR1 and CDR2 (germline): DFQATT, SNEGSKA (reference sequence). The CDR3 is made up of 14 amino acids.

This clonotype was seen many times. This chain joins TRBV6-2 or TRBV6-3 and TRBJ1-1; maybe TRBD1 (6 bases). The CDR3 is 15 amino acids. Germline V CDR1 and CDR2: MNHEY, SVGEGT. V was clipped by 0 bases and J by 1 base, with 9 bases between them. CDR3 DNA: TGTGCCAGCAGTTACTCGCCCAGGGGGAACACTGAAGCTTTCTTT. It translates to CASSYSPRGNTEAFF.

This clonotype was found many times. The V gene is TRBV15, the J gene TRBJ2-7; 8 nucleotides line up with TRBD1. Germline CDR1 LNHNV, CDR2 YYDKDF (reference sequence). The CDR3 spans 16 residues. The V gene end was trimmed by 1 base and the J gene end by 3 bases; junction bases not matched to a gene: 8. CDR3 residues: CATSRALQGGLYEQYF. The CDR3 DNA follows: TGTGCCACCAGCAGAGCCCTACAGGGGGGCCTCTACGAGCAGTACTTC.

By sample fraction, this clonotype is medium-sized. V gene TRBV7-2 combines with J gene TRBJ2-1; 14 bases map to TRBD2. With 4 bases clipped from V and 10 bases from J, the junction kept 6 bases outside the gene matches. The length of the CDR3 is 15 residues. Looked up from germline, CDR1 is SGHTA and CDR2 is FQGNSA. DNA of the CDR3: TGTGCCAGCAGCTCGGGACTAGCGGGAGACTGGGAGCAGTTCTTC. Translated, it gives CASSSGLAGDWEQFF.

The CDR3 is CASSLAKDGGFYTF. CDR3 DNA sequence: TGTGCCAGCAGCTTAGCAAAGGACGGAGGCTTCTACACCTTC. The V call is TRBV7-8, the J call TRBJ1-2, with unresolved D. The CDR3 length is 14 residues. Trimming left V 0 bases short and J 10 bases short, with 15 bases between. Germline V lookup: CDR1 SGHVS, CDR2 FQNEAQ.

This clonotype has just a few counts. The J gene is TRBJ2-7, the V gene TRBV19, with 13 nucleotides matching TRBD2. The CDR3 contains 14 residues. Germline V gene sequence: CDR1 LNHDA, CDR2 SQIVND (reference sequence). V lost 4 bases to trimming and J lost 3 bases; unmatched junction nucleotides: 0. The CDR3 region is CASSRTSGSYEQYF. CDR3 DNA: TGTGCCAGTAGTAGGACTAGCGGGAGCTACGAGCAGTACTTC.

As for this clonotype: The germline gene is not matched at one end of the junction; a read error may be the cause. CDR3 sequence (DNA): TGTGCCACCAGTTACGCCTTGGCCCCGAGCTCCTGCAATGAGCAGTTCTTC. Translation gives CATSYALAPSSCNEQFF. This rearrangement joins TRBV24-1 to TRBJ2-1, with no clear D. CDR1 and CDR2 (germline): KGHDR, SFDVKD. The CDR3 runs to 17 residues.

The genes are TRBV11-2 and TRBJ2-1; TRBD2 is a possible D gene (5 bases). The CDR3 is 14 amino acids. Germline V gene data show CDR1 as SGHAT and CDR2 as FQNNGV. Trimming took 5 bases from V and 6 from J, leaving 14 bases between them. CDR3 sequence reads: CASSTSTWGNEQFF. The CDR3 DNA sequence: TGTGCCAGCAGCACTAGTACTTGGGGCAATGAGCAGTTCTTC.

The chain has TRBV19 and TRBJ2-3, with TRBD2 matching over 9 bases. This CDR3 spans 14 amino acids. Germline V gene sequence: CDR1 LNHDA, CDR2 SQIVND (reference sequence). V was clipped by 5 bases and J by 4 bases; unmatched bases: 4. The CDR3 coding sequence is TGTGCCAGTAGTCATCCTAGCGGGGCAGATACGCAGTATTTT. Residues: CASSHPSGADTQYF. Variable domain in full (rest from reference TRBV19 and TRBJ2-3): DGGITQSPKYLFRKEGQNVTLSCEQNLNHDAMYWYRQDPGQGLRLIYYSQIVNDFQKGDIAEGYSVSREKKESFPLTVTSAQKNPTAFYLCASSHPSGADTQYFGPGTRLTVL.

Judged by abundance, this clonotype is medium-sized. The rearrangement links TRBV30 to TRBJ2-1; TRBD1 matches 7 bases. This CDR3 contains 14 residues. The ends lost 3 bases at V and 6 bases at J; junction bases unmatched: 8. The V gene's germline CDR1 is GTSNPN and CDR2 SVGIG (reference sequence). CDR3 nucleotides: TGTGCCTGGAGAGTGGACAGGAGGAGCAATGAGCAGTTCTTC. This translates into CAWRVDRRSNEQFF.

The chain combines TRBV6-1 with TRBJ2-2; D not certain. The CDR3 runs to 17 residues. The V end lost 0 bases, the J end lost 1 base, and 12 bases lay between the germline ends. Germline V lookup: CDR1 MNHNS, CDR2 SASEGT. CDR3 DNA sequence: TGTGCCAGCAGTGAAGCGCATATACTCCTGAACACCGGGGAGCTGTTTTTT. Protein: CASSEAHILLNTGELFF.

This clonotype was detected once. The chain links TRBV5-4 to TRBJ2-3; 11 bases are shared with TRBD2. V dropped 6 bases and J dropped 4; count of bases not matched to a gene: 10. Germline V gene data show CDR1 as SGHNT and CDR2 as YYREEE (reference sequence). The CDR3 extends over 16 amino acids. The CDR3 is CASILTSGSRADTQYF. DNA for the CDR3: TGTGCCAGCATCTTAACTAGCGGGAGTAGAGCAGATACGCAGTATTTT.

This clonotype was counted ten times or more. V gene TRBV10-3 combines with J gene TRBJ2-1; a weak D match, TRBD1 (7 bases). The length of the CDR3 is 13 residues. Germline V CDR1 and CDR2: ENHRY, SYGVKD. The V end lost 8 bases, the J end lost 2 bases, and 10 bases lay between the germline ends. The CDR3 loop reads CAIGGTAYNEQFF. The CDR3 DNA sequence: TGTGCCATCGGGGGGACAGCCTACAATGAGCAGTTCTTC.

V is TRBV5-4 and J is TRBJ2-5, with TRBD1 identical over 9 bases. This CDR3 contains 16 residues. The V gene end was trimmed by 4 bases and the J gene end by 4 bases; junction bases not matched to a gene: 11. CDR1 and CDR2 (germline): SGHNT, YYREEE (reference sequence). The CDR3 here is CASSRTGTGWGETQYF. CDR3 DNA sequence: TGTGCCAGCAGCAGAACCGGGACAGGGTGGGGAGAGACCCAGTACTTC.

The V call is TRBV2, the J call TRBJ2-5; 9 bases map to TRBD2. This CDR3 spans 13 amino acids. Trimming removed 8 bases from V and 5 bases from J; junction bases left unmatched: 6. Germline CDR1 is SNHLY and CDR2 is FYNNEI. The CDR3, as DNA: TGTGCCAGCCTCCTAGCGGGATATGAGACCCAGTACTTC. This codes for CASLLAGYETQYF.